Sequencing of this T cell receptor (beta chain) was carried out in a study of shared clonotypes between healthy human individuals. CDR1 and CDR2 (germline): LNHDA, SQIVND (reference sequence). Trimming left V 3 bases short and J 3 bases short, with 8 bases between. The CDR3 is 14 residues long. Only in-frame clones appear in the TCRdb table, and some are missing; sequencing was by immunoSEQ multiplex PCR. The table records about 380,000 clones, just over 95% of them present only once. Sequenced material: memory CD8+ T cells sorted from blood. Sample subset: CD45RO+ cells pooled with CCR7-negative TemRA cells. The origin of this receptor is a man aged 30-40 years in good health. The chain links TRBV19 to TRBJ2-2, with D unresolved. CDR3 nucleotides: TGTGCCAGTAGTATCGAACCGTACACCGGGGAGCTGTTTTTT. Residues: CASSIEPYTGELFF. Combining the CDR3 with reference TRBV19 and TRBJ2-2 gives the whole variable domain DGGITQSPKYLFRKEGQNVTLSCEQNLNHDAMYWYRQDPGQGLRLIYYSQIVNDFQKGDIAEGYSVSREKKESFPLTVTSAQKNPTAFYLCASSIEPYTGELFFGEGSRLTVL.